This TCR beta chain derives from a study of blood T cells in healthy people across ages. Overall study results and limits: One million T cells yielded diversity estimates that were considered underestimates. Unknown CMV status may confound age-related changes in expanded clones. Among long-lived donors, naive CD4+ cells were more numerous and diversity higher than in aged donors.

With a J-beta primer mix and a sample-barcoded 5' primer, a second PCR ran about 7 to 12 cycles. TCRdb itself ran the 5' RACE reads through MiXCR, one entry per CDR3 protein. The sample includes hundreds of thousands of distinct CDR3 sequences, more than 40% seen only once; the top ten take under 35%. V gave up 3 bases and J gave up 10 bases, with 16 bases separating them. Germline CDR1 MGHRA, CDR2 YSYEKL. CDR3 length equals 14 residues. Of note for this clonotype: Its matching antigen is unknown.

The source of this sequence is an older woman in good health. This sequence joins TRBV4-1 and TRBJ2-1; weak D call: TRBD1 (6 bases). Sequences were obtained from blood. The CDR3 loop reads CASSQGAAFGEQFF. CDR3 nucleotides: TGCGCCAGCAGCCAGGGGGCAGCCTTTGGAGAGCAGTTCTTC.